These T cell receptor beta chains were read from a single sample in a study of T cell changes during pregnancy in multiple sclerosis. This table comes from immunoSEQ multiplex PCR, and its TCRdb copy is limited to in-frame clones, with some not included. The table has about 64,000 clones, 90% seen once. The input for sequencing was peripheral blood, taken in the second trimester of pregnancy. The receptors here all came from a female donor in good health, enrolled as a control in a pregnancy study. Both conserved end residues are part of each CDR3. Fields, in order: J gene, D gene, V gene, clone size, CDR3 protein, CDR3 DNA. D genes are given only for firm matches. The size field is filled for only some rows; it gives once, few, many or a size class.

TRBJ2-5 | TRBD2 | TRBV5-1 | once | CASNPLAGTYQETQYF | TGCGCCAGCAATCCCCTAGCGGGAACGTACCAAGAGACCCAGTACTTC
TRBJ1-2 | NA | TRBV9 | NA | CASSVGGTLYGYTF | TGTGCCAGCAGCGTAGGGGGGACACTCTATGGCTACACCTTC
TRBJ1-5 | TRBD1 | TRBV29-1 | NA | CSVGSGGQGQPQHF | TGCAGCGTTGGGAGTGGGGGACAGGGACAGCCCCAGCATTTT
TRBJ1-1 | TRBD1 | TRBV5-4 | NA | CASSYPGQGNGAEAFF | TGTGCCAGCAGCTACCCGGGACAGGGTAACGGAGCTGAAGCTTTCTTT
TRBJ2-3 | NA | TRBV6-5 | NA | CASSYAGRDTDTQYF | TGTGCCAGCAGTTACGCAGGACGGGACACAGATACGCAGTATTTT
TRBJ1-5 | NA | TRBV19 | many | CASSIIQLFNQPQHF | TGTGCCAGTAGTATAATACAGCTATTCAATCAGCCCCAGCATTTT
TRBJ2-5 | NA | TRBV18 | NA | CASSPSGLGSEETQYF | TGTGCCAGCTCACCATCCGGTTTAGGGAGTGAAGAGACCCAGTACTTC
TRBJ1-1 | NA | TRBV5-6 | NA | CASSRGRGLNTEAFF | TGTGCCAGCAGCCGCGGCAGGGGTCTGAACACTGAAGCTTTCTTT
TRBJ2-4 | NA | TRBV7-8 | NA | CASSPLESRDKNIQYF | TGTGCCAGCAGCCCCCTAGAATCGCGGGATAAAAACATTCAGTACTTC
TRBJ1-1 | NA | TRBV5-1 | NA | CASSLVVGGDTEAFF | TGCGCCAGCAGCTTGGTCGTGGGCGGGGACACTGAAGCTTTCTTT
TRBJ2-7 | TRBD2 | TRBV4-1 | NA | CASSQDGGPTSKSSYEQYF | TGCGCCAGCAGCCAAGACGGCGGACCGACTAGCAAGAGCTCCTACGAGCAGTACTTC
TRBJ2-2 | TRBD1 | TRBV5-1 | NA | CASSQQGARTGELFF | TGCGCCAGCAGCCAACAGGGGGCAAGGACCGGGGAGCTGTTTTTT
TRBJ2-7 | NA | TRBV5-1 | NA | CASSAGWQGMSYEQYF | TGCGCCAGCAGCGCCGGGTGGCAGGGAATGTCCTACGAGCAGTACTTC
TRBJ2-1 | TRBD2 | TRBV5-8 | NA | CASSPPAASGGPGAYEQFF | TGTGCCAGCAGCCCGCCCGCGGCTAGCGGGGGCCCAGGGGCGTATGAGCAGTTCTTC
TRBJ1-1 | NA | TRBV28 | NA | CASSYYLNTEAFF | TGTGCCAGCAGTTACTACCTGAACACTGAAGCTTTCTTT
TRBJ1-2 | NA | TRBV7-9 | NA | CASSLVESPNYGYTF | TGTGCCAGCAGCTTAGTCGAGTCTCCTAACTATGGCTACACCTTC
TRBJ2-1 | NA | TRBV27 | NA | CASSLRGAGNEQFF | TGTGCCAGCAGTCTCCGTGGAGCTGGCAATGAGCAGTTCTTC
TRBJ2-3 | NA | TRBV2 | NA | CASRELVPLPTDTQYF | TGTGCCAGCAGGGAATTAGTGCCCCTTCCGACAGATACGCAGTATTTT
TRBJ1-2 | NA | TRBV6-1 | NA | CASSQNYGYTF | TGTGCCAGCAGCCAGAACTATGGCTACACCTTC
TRBJ2-5 | NA | TRBV28 | NA | CASRGLVETQYF | TGTGCCAGCAGGGGCCTGGTGGAGACCCAGTACTTC
TRBJ2-7 | TRBD2 | TRBV6-5 | once | CASSYTASGVYEQYF | TGTGCCAGCAGTTACACCGCTAGCGGGGTCTACGAGCAGTACTTC
TRBJ2-1 | TRBD1 | TRBV19 | NA | CASSPGQGADEQFF | TGTGCCAGTAGTCCGGGACAGGGGGCGGATGAGCAGTTCTTC
TRBJ2-7 | TRBD2 | TRBV28 | NA | CASSHPGTRDYEQYF | TGTGCCAGCAGTCACCCCGGGACTAGAGATTACGAGCAGTACTTC
TRBJ1-4 | NA | TRBV18 | NA | CASSPMRETSEKLFF | TGTGCCAGCTCACCAATGAGAGAGACTTCTGAAAAACTGTTTTTT
TRBJ1-2 | NA | TRBV2 | NA | CASSEYSRGQGGYTF | TGTGCCAGCAGTGAATATTCGCGGGGGCAAGGTGGCTACACCTTC
TRBJ2-7 | TRBD1 | TRBV5-1 | NA | CASSPRDRGLYEQYF | TGCGCCAGCAGCCCCCGGGACAGGGGGCTTTACGAGCAGTACTTC
TRBJ1-6 | NA | TRBV5-4 | NA | CASSKGGLQPNSPLHF | TGTGCCAGCTCAAAGGGCGGGCTTCAACCCAATTCACCCCTCCACTTT
TRBJ1-1 | NA | TRBV20-1 | NA | CSAIGGKAFF | TGCAGTGCTATAGGCGGGAAGGCTTTCTTT
TRBJ1-2 | NA | TRBV5-6 | NA | CASSLGGDGYTF | TGTGCCAGCAGCTTGGGGGGCGATGGCTACACCTTC
TRBJ2-1 | NA | TRBV15 | NA | CATSRVGYNEQFF | TGTGCCACCAGCAGAGTCGGGTACAATGAGCAGTTCTTC
TRBJ1-1 | NA | TRBV6-6 | NA | CASTTRGTNTEAFF | TGTGCCAGCACTACACGAGGCACTAACACTGAAGCTTTCTTT
TRBJ2-6 | NA | TRBV7-9 | NA | CASSLAGFGANVLTF | TGTGCCAGCAGCTTAGCGGGCTTCGGGGCCAACGTCCTGACTTTC
TRBJ2-2 | NA | TRBV6-4 | NA | CASSVAETGELFF | TGTGCCAGCAGTGTAGCAGAAACCGGGGAGCTGTTTTTT
TRBJ2-1 | TRBD2 | TRBV27 | NA | CASSQRTSGYLQFF | TGTGCCAGCAGCCAACGGACTAGCGGGTACCTCCAGTTCTTC
TRBJ1-1 | TRBD1 | TRBV11-2 | NA | CASSQSRDRGGTEAFF | TGTGCCAGCAGCCAGTCCCGGGACAGGGGCGGGACTGAAGCTTTCTTT
TRBJ2-6 | NA | TRBV6-1 | NA | CASVSGTGANVLTF | TGTGCCAGCGTTTCAGGGACTGGGGCCAACGTCCTGACTTTC
TRBJ2-1 | NA | TRBV9 | NA | CASSVGMDSFNMYNEQFF | TGTGCCAGCAGCGTAGGGATGGACAGCTTTAACATGTACAATGAGCAGTTCTTC
TRBJ1-1 | NA | TRBV28 | once | CASSLGGQGDTEAFF | TGTGCCAGCAGTTTGGGTGGACAAGGGGACACTGAAGCTTTCTTT
TRBJ2-7 | NA | TRBV30 | NA | CAWSVSGYEQYF | TGTGCCTGGAGTGTCTCGGGCTACGAGCAGTACTTC